Each of the 24 T cell receptor beta chains below was sequenced from the same sample in a study of shared clonotypes between healthy human individuals. Assay: immunoSEQ multiplex PCR; the TCRdb copy retains only in-frame clones and omits some. The sample has roughly 1 million clones; 75% to 85% are singletons. Material for sequencing was memory CD4+ T cells from PBMCs. As to subset: CD45RA-negative fraction. These receptors all stem from a man aged 18 to 29 in good health. Some clones in this sample may be carry-over from other donors' samples.

Notes on this clone: This CDR3 is also generated by other DNA sequences in the sample. This chain connects TRBV18 to TRBJ1-5; weak D call: TRBD1 (5 bases). Per the germline V gene, CDR1 is KGHSH and CDR2 is LQKENI. V was pared by 3 bases and J by 2 bases, with 8 bases between. CDR3 length: 14 residues. This CDR3 is CASSPGGGNQPQHF. CDR3 DNA sequence: TGTGCCAGCTCACCGGGGGGGGGCAATCAGCCCCAGCATTTT.

This clone was observed a few times. A read error may be the cause here, since a much bigger clone is one base away. The rearrangement links TRBV9 to TRBJ2-7; weak D call: TRBD1 (5 bases). V shed 7 bases and J shed 0 bases, with 8 bases lying between them. The V gene's germline CDR1 is SGDLS and CDR2 YYNGEE. The CDR3 length is 12 residues. CDR3 bases: TGTGCCAGCGGCAGGGCCTCCTACGAGCAGTACTTC. It yields the protein CASGRASYEQYF. The full variable domain, its missing parts supplied by reference TRBV9 and TRBJ2-7, is DSGVTQTPKHLITATGQRVTLRCSPRSGDLSVYWYQQSLDQGLQFLIQYYNGEERAKGNILERFSAQQFPDLHSELNLSSLELGDSALYFCASGRASYEQYFGPGTRLTVT.

The chain is built from TRBV4-1 and TRBJ2-2; no clear D gene. Per germline, CDR1 MGHRA and CDR2 YSYEKL. Trimming pared 1 base from V and 7 bases from J, leaving 10 bases between. CDR3 length: 14 amino acids. This CDR3 reads CASSQVGRIGELFF. In DNA form, the CDR3 reads TGCGCCAGCAGCCAAGTAGGCCGTATCGGGGAGCTGTTTTTT.

The chain links TRBV5-8 to TRBJ1-4; D call uncertain. Per germline, CDR1 SGHTS and CDR2 YDEGEE. This CDR3 comprises 13 residues. With 4 bases removed from V and 5 bases from J, the gap between germline ends came to 9 bases. Here the CDR3 reads CASSRRPNEKLFF. Here the CDR3 DNA reads TGTGCCAGCAGCCGCAGGCCAAATGAAAAACTGTTTTTT.

Remarks on this clone: Other DNA sequences from this sample encode an identical CDR3 as well. The chain links TRBV9 to TRBJ2-5, with D possibly matching TRBD1 (6 bases). CDR3 length: 14 residues. V lost 0 bases and J 4 bases, leaving 10 bases between the germline ends. Germline-derived CDR1 and CDR2 are SGDLS and YYNGEE. CDR3 DNA: TGTGCCAGCAGCGTAGCTGTAGGGGGAGAGACCCAGTACTTC. Translated, it gives CASSVAVGGETQYF.

The chain carries TRBV4-3 and TRBJ2-1; TRBD2 matches 9 bases. Trimming took 0 bases from V and 4 from J; bases not matched to a gene: 4. Germline V gene lookup returns CDR1 LGHNA and CDR2 YSLEER. The CDR3 extends over 16 amino acids. CDR3 residues: CASSQEWAGGYNEQFF. The CDR3 DNA is TGCGCCAGCAGCCAAGAATGGGCGGGAGGGTACAATGAGCAGTTCTTC.

The J gene is TRBJ2-7, the V gene TRBV18, with D maybe TRBD1 (6 bases). Trimming left V 0 bases short and J 2 bases short, with 8 bases between. The CDR3 length is 14 residues. CDR1 is KGHSH and CDR2 is LQKENI in the germline V gene. The CDR3 reads CASSPPQGTYEQYF. CDR3 DNA sequence: TGTGCCAGCTCACCACCGCAGGGGACCTACGAGCAGTACTTC.

This chain connects TRBV30 to TRBJ2-4, with D possibly being TRBD2 (6 bases). The CDR3 extends over 13 amino acids. V was pared by 2 bases and J by 5 bases, with 10 bases between. Germline loops: CDR1 GTSNPN, CDR2 SVGIG (reference sequence). The CDR3 sequence is CAWSKGLQNIQYF. The DNA of the CDR3 is TGTGCCTGGAGTAAGGGACTGCAAAACATTCAGTACTTC.

This chain links TRBV7-3 with TRBJ2-1; D unclear. Deletions cut 3 bases from V and 8 bases from J, with 14 bases between. Germline values: CDR1 SGHTA, CDR2 FQGTGA. The CDR3 length is 14 residues. In DNA form, the CDR3 reads TGTGCCAGCAGCTTGACCCGGGCCGCCGATGAGCAGTTCTTC. This sequence encodes CASSLTRAADEQFF.

This clone was observed a few times. The CDR3 spells CGTTNYGYTF. For the CDR3, the DNA is TGCGGCACCACTAACTATGGCTACACCTTC. The chain has TRBV29-1 and TRBJ1-2; unclear D gene. CDR1 is SQVTM and CDR2 is ANQGSEA in the germline V gene. The CDR3 is 10 residues long.

The chain combines TRBV7-9 with TRBJ2-3, with D possibly being TRBD1 (6 bases). Deletions cut 5 bases from V and 5 bases from J, with 11 bases between. The CDR3 spans 13 residues. CDR1 SEHNR and CDR2 FQNEAQ come from the germline V gene (reference sequence). In DNA form, the CDR3 reads TGTGCCAGCAGCCCCCAGGGGAAAGATACGCAGTATTTT. It specifies CASSPQGKDTQYF.

This clone came up once. This rearrangement joins TRBV4-3 to TRBJ1-5; D unresolved. Looked up from germline, CDR1 is LGHNA and CDR2 is YSLEER. Trimming shortened V by 0 bases and J by 1 base, and 7 bases separated the two germline ends. The length of the CDR3 is 15 residues. CDR3 DNA sequence: TGCGCCAGCAGCCAAGATCTGTTCAGCAATCAGCCCCAGCATTTT. Protein: CASSQDLFSNQPQHF.

Regarding this clone: Other DNA sequences in the same sample also yield this CDR3. The chain employs TRBV2 and TRBJ2-7; D not certain. V lost 3 bases, J lost 3 bases, and 3 bases lay in between. CDR1 SNHLY and CDR2 FYNNEI come from the germline V gene. The CDR3 runs 11 residues. The CDR3 protein is CASSDRYEQYF. CDR3 DNA sequence: TGTGCCAGCAGTGACCGCTACGAGCAGTACTTC. Looking up the rest from reference TRBV2 and TRBJ2-7 gives the full variable domain: EPEVTQTPSHQVTQMGQEVILRCVPISNHLYFYWYRQILGQKVEFLVSFYNNEISEKSEIFDDQFSVERPDGSNFTLKIRSTKLEDSAMYFCASSDRYEQYFGPGTRLTVT.

This clone was observed a handful of times. The chain carries TRBV7-3 and TRBJ2-1; 7 positions agree with TRBD1. Trimming at V came to 4 bases and at J to 1 base, leaving 1 base not matched to a gene. The CDR3 is made up of 14 amino acids. Germline lookup yields CDR1 SGHTA and CDR2 FQGTGA. The CDR3 nucleotides read TGTGCCAGCAGCTCGGACAGGTCCTACAATGAGCAGTTCTTC. This translates into CASSSDRSYNEQFF.

This clone was detected only a few times. The chain recombines TRBV30 with TRBJ1-1; possibly TRBD1 for D (5 bases). The CDR3 has 13 residues. Trimming took 0 bases from V and 5 from J, leaving 10 bases between them. Germline V gives CDR1 GTSNPN, CDR2 SVGIG (reference sequence). CDR3 nucleotides: TGTGCCTGGAGTGTATTAGGGACTACTGAAGCTTTCTTT. It is translated as CAWSVLGTTEAFF.

This clone was detected only a few times. The CDR3, as DNA: TGTGCCAGTAGTATCACGCCTCGGAGCAACACTGAAGCTTTCTTT. Amino acids: CASSITPRSNTEAFF. The chain is built from TRBV19 and TRBJ1-1; D is unclear. CDR3 length equals 15 residues. CDR1 is LNHDA, CDR2 SQIVND, per germline (reference sequence). V shed 3 bases and J shed 2 bases, with 13 bases lying between them.

V usage is TRBV2 and J usage is TRBJ2-3; no clear D. The V and J ends lost 5 bases and 0 bases respectively, with 9 bases between them. The CDR3 is made up of 14 amino acids. CDR1 is SNHLY and CDR2 is FYNNEI in the germline V gene. The CDR3 region is CASSLATSTDTQYF. CDR3 nucleotide sequence: TGTGCCAGCAGTCTTGCGACTAGCACAGATACGCAGTATTTT.

The chain employs TRBV28 and TRBJ2-2; D not certain. V lost 9 bases to trimming and J lost 0 bases, with 8 bases between them. CDR1 and CDR2 (germline): MDHEN, SYDVKM. This CDR3 is built from 13 residues. The CDR3, as DNA: TGTGCCAGTGACGCCCCGAACACCGGGGAGCTGTTTTTT. Translating gives CASDAPNTGELFF. Full variable domain (missing parts from reference TRBV28 and TRBJ2-2): DVKVTQSSRYLVKRTGEKVFLECVQDMDHENMFWYRQDPGLGLRLIYFSYDVKMKEKGDIPEGYSVSREKKERFSLILESASTNQTSMYLCASDAPNTGELFFGEGSRLTVL.

The table lists this clone with many counts. V usage is TRBV27 and J usage is TRBJ2-3, with 12 bases fitting TRBD2. The CDR3 covers 15 residues. V was clipped by 3 bases and J by 4 bases; unmatched bases: 2. Germline V gives CDR1 MNHEY, CDR2 SMNVEV (reference sequence). CDR3 sequence (DNA): TGTGCCAGCAGTTTGCGACTAGCGGGAGCAGATACGCAGTATTTT. It codes for CASSLRLAGADTQYF.

This sequence joins TRBV4-2 and TRBJ2-3; 7 bases fit TRBD2. This CDR3 is 17 amino acids long. J was trimmed by 5 bases and V by 6 bases; bases with no gene match: 17. Germline assignment: CDR1 LGHNA and CDR2 YNFKEQ. The chain's CDR3 is CASRPNPGAGEGDTQYF. CDR3 coding DNA: TGTGCCAGCAGACCTAATCCCGGTGCGGGAGAGGGAGATACGCAGTATTTT.

The count of this clone is one. CDR3 coding DNA: TGTGCCAGCAGCAAGGGACAGCTCTATGGCTACACCTTC. This sequence encodes CASSKGQLYGYTF. The chain is built from TRBV2 and TRBJ1-2; the match to TRBD1 covers 7 bases. Germline CDR1 and CDR2: SNHLY and FYNNEI. V lost 6 bases and J lost 4; bases outside the gene matches: 5. The CDR3 spans 13 residues. The whole variable domain, remainder taken from reference TRBV2 and TRBJ1-2, is EPEVTQTPSHQVTQMGQEVILRCVPISNHLYFYWYRQILGQKVEFLVSFYNNEISEKSEIFDDQFSVERPDGSNFTLKIRSTKLEDSAMYFCASSKGQLYGYTFGSGTRLTVV.

The rearrangement uses TRBV5-1 and TRBJ1-2; 7 positions agree with TRBD1. CDR1 and CDR2 (germline): SGHRS, YFSETQ. This CDR3 is 15 amino acids long. V shed 1 base, J shed 7 bases, and the junction held 10 bases outside the gene matches. The CDR3 loop reads CASSLWVEGAAGYTF. The CDR3 bases are TGCGCCAGCAGCTTGTGGGTTGAGGGGGCGGCTGGCTACACCTTC.

The chain carries TRBV28 and TRBJ1-5; D gene ambiguous. Germline lookup yields CDR1 MDHEN and CDR2 SYDVKM. There are 15 residues in the CDR3. Trimming removed 6 bases from V and 0 bases from J, with 12 bases in between. The DNA of the CDR3 is TGTGCCAGCAGCGTTCGAAGTGGTAGCAATCAGCCCCAGCATTTT. It specifies CASSVRSGSNQPQHF. Variable domain in full (rest from reference TRBV28 and TRBJ1-5): DVKVTQSSRYLVKRTGEKVFLECVQDMDHENMFWYRQDPGLGLRLIYFSYDVKMKEKGDIPEGYSVSREKKERFSLILESASTNQTSMYLCASSVRSGSNQPQHFGDGTRLSIL.

The J gene is TRBJ1-3, the V gene TRBV28, with D possibly being TRBD1 (5 bases). V was pared by 8 bases and J by 2 bases, with 19 bases between. Germline V gene sequence: CDR1 MDHEN, CDR2 SYDVKM. The CDR3 totals 16 residues. The CDR3 coding sequence is TGTGCCAGCTATACCGGAGGGGCAGGGCCTGGAAACACCATATATTTT. It yields the protein CASYTGGAGPGNTIYF.